This T cell receptor beta chain derives from a study of shared clonotypes between healthy human individuals. Study results and caveats: All-four-donor shared clonotypes had higher generation probabilities than non-shared clonotypes did. Sampling was confined to blood; repertoires within tissues likely differ.

At a deep level, the assay was run. Repertoires were generated with immunoSEQ multiplex PCR, while TCRdb's copy carries only in-frame clones and drops some. The repertoire includes about 1.1 million clones, roughly 80% of them detected once, and 0.89% sits in the top ten. As for this clone: Its antigen is unknown.

This CDR3 is built from 15 residues. Trimming removed 7 bases from V and 5 bases from J; junction bases left unmatched: 11. The germline gives CDR1 SNHLY, CDR2 FYNNEI. The chain recombines TRBV2 with TRBJ2-5; 9 bases line up with TRBD2. Sequences were obtained from memory CD4+ T cells from PBMCs. As for subset: CD45RA-negative fraction. The sequence was obtained from a young man in good health. Some clones in this sample may be carry-over from other donors' samples. The chain's CDR3 is CASKASGTKAETQYF. The CDR3 bases are TGTGCCAGCAAGGCTAGCGGGACGAAGGCGGAGACCCAGTACTTC.